These T cell receptor beta chains were read from a single sample in a study of identical twins. TCRdb reprocessed the 5' RACE reads with MiXCR, giving one entry per CDR3 protein. Seen here are just under 550,000 distinct CDR3 sequences, around 15% observed once, and the top ten hold roughly 0.44%. These data were also reused for a study on yellow fever vaccine responses in identical twins.

Sequenced: CD4+ T cells sorted from blood. These receptors all come from a woman between 18 and 29 years old in good health. CDR3s include the opening cysteine and the closing phenylalanine or tryptophan. The D gene is left open where the match is weak. Expanded clones get a size class; other rows say once, few or many, or leave the size out.

size: .; J: TRBJ2-3; D: TRBD1; V: TRBV27; CDR3: CASSLFQGVGTDTQYF; DNA: TGTGCCAGCAGTTTATTCCAGGGGGTGGGGACAGATACGCAGTATTTT
size: .; J: TRBJ1-2; D: TRBD1; V: TRBV20-1; CDR3: CSATKDRGIYGYTF; DNA: TGCAGTGCTACGAAGGACAGGGGAATCTATGGCTACACCTTC
size: few; J: TRBJ2-1; D: .; V: TRBV11-2; CDR3: CASSPTGLQVIYNEQFF; DNA: TGTGCCAGCAGCCCTACCGGACTCCAAGTTATTTACAATGAGCAGTTCTTC
size: .; J: TRBJ2-2; D: .; V: TRBV5-1; CDR3: CASSLKSGELFF; DNA: TGCGCCAGCAGCTTGAAATCCGGGGAGCTGTTTTTT
size: few; J: TRBJ1-1; D: TRBD1; V: TRBV20-1; CDR3: CSAPKQDRDTEAFF; DNA: TGCAGTGCTCCTAAACAAGACAGGGACACTGAAGCTTTCTTT
size: .; J: TRBJ2-5; D: .; V: TRBV5-1; CDR3: CASSPDRGIQETQYF; DNA: TGCGCCAGCAGCCCCGATCGGGGAATTCAAGAGACCCAGTACTTC
size: many; J: TRBJ2-5; D: .; V: TRBV5-1; CDR3: CASSLAAAEETQYF; DNA: TGCGCCAGCAGCTTGGCGGCAGCAGAAGAGACCCAGTACTTC
size: many; J: TRBJ2-5; D: .; V: TRBV29-1; CDR3: CSVLDSGQETQYF; DNA: TGCAGCGTTCTGGACAGCGGACAAGAGACCCAGTACTTC
size: few; J: TRBJ2-5; D: .; V: TRBV7-9; CDR3: CASSLLAGFQETQYF; DNA: TGTGCCAGCAGCTTATTGGCAGGGTTCCAAGAGACCCAGTACTTC
size: few; J: TRBJ2-7; D: TRBD1; V: TRBV5-1; CDR3: CASSYGQGLGYEQYF; DNA: TGCGCCAGCAGCTACGGACAGGGTCTGGGGTACGAGCAGTACTTC
size: many; J: TRBJ2-3; D: TRBD2; V: TRBV25-1; CDR3: CASSETDGRTDTQYF; DNA: TGTGCCAGCAGTGAAACCGACGGGAGGACAGATACGCAGTATTTT
size: few; J: TRBJ2-5; D: TRBD1; V: TRBV20-1; CDR3: CSVQGDGQETQYF; DNA: TGCAGTGTTCAGGGGGACGGGCAAGAGACCCAGTACTTC
size: few; J: TRBJ2-2; D: .; V: TRBV7-8; CDR3: CASSPVEGWAGELFF; DNA: TGTGCCAGCAGCCCAGTGGAGGGGTGGGCCGGGGAGCTGTTTTTT
size: .; J: TRBJ2-3; D: .; V: TRBV28; CDR3: CASSFFSPQVYF; DNA: TGTGCCAGCAGTTTTTTTTCCCCTCAGGTGTATTTT
size: .; J: TRBJ1-2; D: TRBD1; V: TRBV7-8; CDR3: CASSPTRTGSGGYTF; DNA: TGTGCCAGCAGCCCGACGAGGACAGGGTCTGGTGGCTACACCTTC
size: .; J: TRBJ2-1; D: .; V: TRBV20-1; CDR3: CSARTATNEQFF; DNA: TGCAGTGCGAGGACAGCGACAAATGAGCAGTTCTTC
size: few; J: TRBJ1-1; D: TRBD1; V: TRBV27; CDR3: CASSKTGGAKHTEAFF; DNA: TGTGCCAGCAGTAAAACAGGGGGCGCGAAACACACTGAAGCTTTCTTT
size: few; J: TRBJ1-1; D: TRBD1; V: TRBV6-5; CDR3: CASSYEGAWGTEAFF; DNA: TGTGCCAGCAGTTACGAGGGGGCATGGGGCACTGAAGCTTTCTTT
size: .; J: TRBJ1-2; D: TRBD1; V: TRBV12-3/TRBV12-4; CDR3: CASSLRTGTSYGYTF; DNA: TGTGCCAGCAGTTTAAGGACAGGAACCTCTTATGGCTACACCTTC
size: .; J: TRBJ2-2; D: .; V: TRBV7-2; CDR3: CASSPNRASYTGELFF; DNA: TGTGCCAGCAGCCCAAACAGGGCTTCCTACACCGGGGAGCTGTTTTTT
size: many; J: TRBJ1-1; D: .; V: TRBV5-1; CDR3: CASSLEVGNTEAFF; DNA: TGCGCCAGCAGCTTGGAAGTGGGTAACACTGAAGCTTTCTTT
size: many; J: TRBJ2-7; D: .; V: TRBV12-3/TRBV12-4; CDR3: CASSLMSGVNEQYF; DNA: TGTGCCAGCAGTTTAATGTCAGGGGTAAACGAGCAGTACTTC
size: .; J: TRBJ2-1; D: TRBD2; V: TRBV27; CDR3: CASTSWTSGDNEQFF; DNA: TGTGCCAGTACCTCCTGGACTAGCGGAGACAATGAGCAGTTCTTC
size: .; J: TRBJ2-3; D: .; V: TRBV14; CDR3: CASSQERAVSTDTQYF; DNA: TGTGCCAGCAGCCAAGAGCGCGCAGTGAGCACAGATACGCAGTATTTT
size: few; J: TRBJ2-1; D: .; V: TRBV20-1; CDR3: CSATGGNEQFF; DNA: TGCAGTGCTACCGGGGGCAATGAGCAGTTCTTC
size: once; J: TRBJ2-1; D: .; V: TRBV20-1; CDR3: CSAGGRGRHNEQFF; DNA: TGCAGTGCGGGGGGAAGGGGACGTCACAATGAGCAGTTCTTC
size: .; J: TRBJ1-5; D: .; V: TRBV15; CDR3: CATSRGPSNQPQHF; DNA: TGTGCCACCAGCCGGGGGCCTAGCAATCAGCCCCAGCATTTT
size: .; J: TRBJ2-7; D: TRBD2; V: TRBV12-3/TRBV12-4; CDR3: CASSLAIAGPYEQYF; DNA: TGTGCCAGCAGTTTAGCGATAGCGGGACCTTACGAGCAGTACTTC
size: many; J: TRBJ1-1; D: TRBD1; V: TRBV12-3/TRBV12-4; CDR3: CASSRGQGIFF; DNA: TGTGCCAGCAGCCGGGGACAGGGTATATTCTTT
size: once; J: TRBJ1-1; D: .; V: TRBV2; CDR3: CASIAKRGTEAFF; DNA: TGTGCCAGCATTGCAAAACGGGGCACTGAAGCTTTCTTT
size: .; J: TRBJ2-6; D: .; V: TRBV6-1; CDR3: CASSILYPESGANVLTF; DNA: TGTGCCAGCAGTATTCTCTATCCTGAATCTGGGGCCAACGTCCTGACTTTC
size: few; J: TRBJ2-2; D: TRBD1; V: TRBV5-1; CDR3: CASSVRPGTGVGELFF; DNA: TGCGCCAGCAGCGTGCGCCCTGGGACAGGGGTCGGGGAGCTGTTTTTT
size: .; J: TRBJ2-1; D: TRBD2; V: TRBV20-1; CDR3: CSARSLAGVYEQFF; DNA: TGCAGTGCGAGGTCCCTAGCGGGAGTCTATGAGCAGTTCTTC
size: .; J: TRBJ2-3; D: .; V: TRBV3-1; CDR3: CASSRDWGGTDTQYF; DNA: TGTGCCAGCAGCCGAGACTGGGGGGGCACAGATACGCAGTATTTT
size: .; J: TRBJ1-2; D: .; V: TRBV7-9; CDR3: CASSLGTEGRGYTF; DNA: TGTGCCAGCAGCCTCGGGACCGAGGGTAGGGGCTACACCTTC
size: .; J: TRBJ1-1; D: .; V: TRBV20-1; CDR3: CSARDGVTEAFF; DNA: TGCAGTGCTAGAGACGGGGTCACTGAAGCTTTCTTT
size: many; J: TRBJ1-2; D: .; V: TRBV12-3/TRBV12-4; CDR3: CASSPPRVGYGYTF; DNA: TGTGCCAGCAGTCCCCCCCGGGTCGGCTATGGCTACACCTTC
size: .; J: TRBJ2-1; D: TRBD2; V: TRBV20-1; CDR3: CSAISGIYNEQFF; DNA: TGCAGTGCTATTAGCGGGATATACAATGAGCAGTTCTTC
size: few; J: TRBJ2-1; D: .; V: TRBV4-2; CDR3: CASSPRNRDWRTYNEQFF; DNA: TGTGCCAGCAGCCCGAGGAACCGGGACTGGAGGACCTACAATGAGCAGTTCTTC
size: .; J: TRBJ2-1; D: TRBD2; V: TRBV7-8; CDR3: CASSLVAAGYNEQFF; DNA: TGTGCCAGCAGCTTAGTCGCAGCGGGGTACAATGAGCAGTTCTTC
size: .; J: TRBJ2-7; D: .; V: TRBV7-2; CDR3: CASSLGGGAIEQYF; DNA: TGTGCCAGCAGCTTAGGAGGGGGGGCTATCGAGCAGTACTTC
size: .; J: TRBJ2-1; D: TRBD2; V: TRBV29-1; CDR3: CSVPSGGGNLVNEQFF; DNA: TGCAGCGTCCCCAGTGGCGGGGGGAACCTTGTCAATGAGCAGTTCTTC
size: .; J: TRBJ2-1; D: TRBD2; V: TRBV5-1; CDR3: CASSLELAGTGRDEQFF; DNA: TGCGCCAGCAGCTTGGAATTAGCGGGAACGGGCCGCGATGAGCAGTTCTTC
size: .; J: TRBJ2-5; D: .; V: TRBV15; CDR3: CATSRDRAQQETQYF; DNA: TGTGCCACCAGCAGAGATCGAGCGCAACAAGAGACCCAGTACTTC
size: many; J: TRBJ2-3; D: .; V: TRBV11-2; CDR3: CASSLLRPLGDTQYF; DNA: TGTGCCAGCAGCTTATTGCGGCCCCTCGGAGATACGCAGTATTTT